This T cell receptor (beta chain) was sequenced for a study of blood T cells in healthy people across ages. A second PCR, run for roughly 7 to 12 cycles, used a sample-barcoded 5' primer plus a J-beta primer mix. Using its own MiXCR run on the 5' RACE reads, TCRdb lists one record per CDR3 protein. The profile covers around 1,800,000 distinct CDR3 sequences, with around 40% appearing a single time and 20% to 25% taken by the ten largest. On this clonotype: Its antigen is undetermined.

General observations from the study: Using unsorted PBMCs precluded a conclusive naive versus antigen-experienced comparison. Long-lived donors had more naive CD4+ cells and higher diversity than aged donors.

The CDR3 has 15 residues. Germline V CDR1 and CDR2: MNHEY, SMNVEV (reference sequence). J gave up 2 bases and V 8 bases, and 8 bases lay outside the gene matches. The source is a human donor in good health. The sample comprised blood. The rearrangement uses TRBV27 and TRBJ2-3; 9 nucleotides match TRBD1. The CDR3 reads CASGRDRVFTDTQYF. DNA of the CDR3: TGTGCCAGCGGCCGGGACAGGGTGTTCACAGATACGCAGTATTTT.